Below are 2 T cell receptor beta chains sequenced from a single sample in a study of blood T cells in healthy people across ages. It was with a sample-barcoded 5' primer and a J-beta primer mix that a second PCR of roughly 7 to 12 cycles was run. One entry per CDR3 protein results from TCRdb running MiXCR on the 5' RACE reads. The sample lists around 850,000 distinct CDR3 sequences; roughly 40% were seen once. The sample consisted of blood. Receptor source: a man aged 18 to 29 in good health.

This clonotype turned up a few times. The chain links TRBV30 to TRBJ1-1; 8 positions agree with TRBD1. Looked up from germline, CDR1 is GTSNPN and CDR2 is SVGIG (reference sequence). The CDR3 loop spans 14 amino acids. V lost 3 bases to trimming and J lost 1 base; unmatched junction nucleotides: 4. This chain's CDR3 is CAWSPGQENTEAFF. DNA of the CDR3: TGTGCCTGGAGCCCGGGACAGGAGAACACTGAAGCTTTCTTT. Looking up the rest from reference TRBV30 and TRBJ1-1 gives the full variable domain: SQTIHQWPATLVQPVGSPLSLECTVEGTSNPNLYWYRQAAGRGLQLLFYSVGIGQISSEVPQNLSASRPQDRQFILSSKKLLLSDSGFYLCAWSPGQENTEAFFGQGTRLTVV.

The genes are TRBV7-2 and TRBJ1-2; D gene ambiguous. CDR1 is SGHTA and CDR2 is FQGNSA in the germline V gene. The CDR3 runs to 13 residues. V was trimmed by 0 bases and J by 6 bases, leaving 8 bases between them. CDR3 loop: CASSLAGFDGYTF. The CDR3 bases are TGTGCCAGCAGCTTAGCCGGCTTTGATGGCTACACCTTC.